This TCR beta chain was found in a study of cytomegalovirus exposure and HLA in healthy donors. 60 Vbeta and 13 Jbeta primers were used in PCR. Sequencing was performed with immunoSEQ multiplex PCR; in TCRdb, only in-frame clones are kept and a portion is missing. The table lists roughly 190,000 clones, 70% to 80% of them singletons. Germline V gene sequence: CDR1 MNHEY, CDR2 SMNVEV (reference sequence). V was cut by 2 bases and J by 2 bases, with 10 bases left in between. The CDR3 covers 15 residues. The table lists this clone with a few counts. Specimen: PBMCs. This rearrangement joins TRBV27 to TRBJ2-1, with D maybe TRBD2 (5 bases). This clonotype was sampled from a girl aged 5 to 17 in good health and CMV-seropositive. The CDR3 region is CASSLPGLTYNEQFF. In DNA, the CDR3 is TGTGCCAGCAGTTTACCCGGACTGACCTACAATGAGCAGTTCTTC.